This T cell receptor beta chain was captured by sequencing in a study of siplizumab effects on memory and regulatory T cells. V shed 4 bases and J shed 7 bases, with 17 bases lying between them. This CDR3 spans 14 amino acids. The germline gives CDR1 SGHRS, CDR2 YFSETQ. Assay: immunoSEQ multiplex PCR; the TCRdb copy retains only in-frame clones and omits some. The sample consists of tens of thousands of clones, about 97% of them appearing once. This TCR came from a human donor in good health. The sequenced material came from naive CD4+ T cells sorted from blood. The chain carries TRBV5-1 and TRBJ1-2; D might be TRBD1 (6 bases). The chain's CDR3 is CASSASQGPIGYTF. CDR3 in DNA: TGCGCCAGCAGCGCCTCACAGGGACCCATTGGCTACACCTTC.